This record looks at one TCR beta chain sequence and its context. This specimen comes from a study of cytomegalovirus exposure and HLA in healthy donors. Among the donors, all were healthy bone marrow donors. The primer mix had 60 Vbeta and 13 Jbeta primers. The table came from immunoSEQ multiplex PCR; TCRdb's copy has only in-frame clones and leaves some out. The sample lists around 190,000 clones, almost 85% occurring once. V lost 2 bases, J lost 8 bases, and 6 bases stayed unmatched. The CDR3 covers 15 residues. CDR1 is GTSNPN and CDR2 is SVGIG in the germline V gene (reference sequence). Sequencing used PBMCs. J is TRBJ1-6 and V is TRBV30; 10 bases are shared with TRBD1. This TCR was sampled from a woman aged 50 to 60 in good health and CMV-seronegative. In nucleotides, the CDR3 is TGTGCCTGGAGTAGGAGACAGGGGGCGCATTCACCCCTCCACTTT. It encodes CAWSRRQGAHSPLHF. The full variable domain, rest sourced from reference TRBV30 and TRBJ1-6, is SQTIHQWPATLVQPVGSPLSLECTVEGTSNPNLYWYRQAAGRGLQLLFYSVGIGQISSEVPQNLSASRPQDRQFILSSKKLLLSDSGFYLCAWSRRQGAHSPLHFGNGTRLTVT.